These 4 T cell receptor beta chains came from one sample sequenced in a study of T cells in localized non-small cell lung cancer. Only in-frame clones appear in the TCRdb table, and some are missing; sequencing was by immunoSEQ multiplex PCR. The sample has roughly 35,000 clones, roughly 85% seen once. Here the sequenced sample was peripheral blood, taken before any cancer treatment. The receptor source for this set is a woman aged 40 to 75 with stage I lung adenocarcinoma.

The chain recombines TRBV7-8 with TRBJ1-6; D is ambiguous. CDR1 and CDR2 (germline): SGHVS, FQNEAQ. This CDR3 comprises 15 residues. Between the trimmed V and J ends, which lost 1 base and 4 bases, there was a span of 8 bases. CDR3 protein: CASSLGVNYNSPLHF. CDR3 nucleotide sequence: TGTGCCAGCAGCTTAGGGGTCAATTATAATTCACCCCTCCACTTT.

The rearrangement links TRBV4-1 to TRBJ1-1, with D perhaps matching TRBD1 (6 bases). The V gene lost 4 bases and the J gene lost 1 base, with 10 bases spanning the gap. CDR1 is MGHRA, CDR2 YSYEKL, per germline. The CDR3 runs to 14 residues. The CDR3 region has the DNA TGCGCCAGCAGCCCCGGACAGCAGAACACTGAAGCTTTCTTT. Its protein is CASSPGQQNTEAFF.

V and J are TRBV7-9 and TRBJ1-1; 7 bases line up with TRBD1. CDR1 is SEHNR and CDR2 is FQNEAQ in the germline V gene (reference sequence). Trimming at V came to 4 bases and at J to 3 bases, leaving 11 bases not matched to a gene. The CDR3 runs 16 residues. The CDR3 sequence is CASSSPTYRGHTEAFF. The CDR3 bases are TGTGCCAGCAGCTCTCCAACTTACAGGGGACACACTGAAGCTTTCTTT. The full variable domain, its missing parts supplied by reference TRBV7-9 and TRBJ1-1, is DTGVSQNPRHKITKRGQNVTFRCDPISEHNRLYWYRQTLGQGPEFLTYFQNEAQLEKSRLLSDRFSAERPKGSFSTLEIQRTEQGDSAMYLCASSSPTYRGHTEAFFGQGTRLTVV.

This clone has a single count. This chain links TRBV14 with TRBJ1-2; D gene ambiguous. This CDR3 contains 10 residues. Germline CDR1 SGHDN, CDR2 FVKESK. The V end was cut by 6 bases, the J end by 4 bases, with 3 bases between. In nucleotides, the CDR3 is TGTGCCAGCAGTCTCTATGGCTACACCTTC. This sequence encodes CASSLYGYTF.